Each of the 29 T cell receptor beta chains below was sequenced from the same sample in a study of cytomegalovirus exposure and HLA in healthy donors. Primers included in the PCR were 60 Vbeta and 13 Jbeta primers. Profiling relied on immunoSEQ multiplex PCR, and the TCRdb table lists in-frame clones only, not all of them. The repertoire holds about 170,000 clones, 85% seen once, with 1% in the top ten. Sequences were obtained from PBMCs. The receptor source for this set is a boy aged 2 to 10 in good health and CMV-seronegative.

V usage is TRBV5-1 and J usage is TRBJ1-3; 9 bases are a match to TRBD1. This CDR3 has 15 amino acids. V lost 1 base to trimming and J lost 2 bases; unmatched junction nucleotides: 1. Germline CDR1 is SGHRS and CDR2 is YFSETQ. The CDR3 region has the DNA TGCGCCAGCAGCTTGACAGGGGGCACTGGAAACACCATATATTTT. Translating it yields CASSLTGGTGNTIYF.

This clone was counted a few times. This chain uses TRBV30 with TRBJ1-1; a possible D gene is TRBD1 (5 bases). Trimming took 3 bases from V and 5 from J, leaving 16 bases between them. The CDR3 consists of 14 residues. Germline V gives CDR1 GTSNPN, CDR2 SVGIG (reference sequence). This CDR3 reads CAWSGWDSQTEAFF. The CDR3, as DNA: TGTGCCTGGAGCGGATGGGACTCTCAAACTGAAGCTTTCTTT.

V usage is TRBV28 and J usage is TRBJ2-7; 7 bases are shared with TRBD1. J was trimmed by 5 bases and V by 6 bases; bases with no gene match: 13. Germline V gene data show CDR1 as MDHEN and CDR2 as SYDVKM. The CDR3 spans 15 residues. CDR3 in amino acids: CASSKTGADLNEQYF. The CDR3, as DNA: TGTGCCAGCAGCAAAACAGGGGCTGACCTCAACGAGCAGTACTTC.

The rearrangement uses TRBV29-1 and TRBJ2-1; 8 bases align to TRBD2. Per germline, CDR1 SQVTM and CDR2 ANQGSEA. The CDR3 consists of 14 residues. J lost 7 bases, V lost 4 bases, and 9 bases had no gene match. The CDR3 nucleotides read TGCAGCGTTGCCCGGGAGGGATTTAGGAATGAGCAGTTCTTC. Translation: CSVAREGFRNEQFF.

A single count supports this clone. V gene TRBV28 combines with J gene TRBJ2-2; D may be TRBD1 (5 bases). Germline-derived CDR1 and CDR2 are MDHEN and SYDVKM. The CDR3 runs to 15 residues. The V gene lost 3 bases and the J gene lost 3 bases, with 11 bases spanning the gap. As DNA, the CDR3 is TGTGCCAGCAGTTTCAGGGATGTGCACACCGGGGAGCTGTTTTTT. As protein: CASSFRDVHTGELFF.

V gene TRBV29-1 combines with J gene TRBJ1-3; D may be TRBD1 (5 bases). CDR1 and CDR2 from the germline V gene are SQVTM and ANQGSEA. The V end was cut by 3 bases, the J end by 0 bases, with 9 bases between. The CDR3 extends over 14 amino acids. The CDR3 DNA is TGCAGCGTTGAGGGGGGAAGCTCTGGAAACACCATATATTTT. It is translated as CSVEGGSSGNTIYF. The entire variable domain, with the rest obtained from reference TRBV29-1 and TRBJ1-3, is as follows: SAVISQKPSRDICQRGTSLTIQCQVDSQVTMMFWYRQQPGQSLTLIATANQGSEATYESGFVIDKFPISRPNLTFSTLTVSNMSPEDSSIYLCSVEGGSSGNTIYFGEGSWLTVV.

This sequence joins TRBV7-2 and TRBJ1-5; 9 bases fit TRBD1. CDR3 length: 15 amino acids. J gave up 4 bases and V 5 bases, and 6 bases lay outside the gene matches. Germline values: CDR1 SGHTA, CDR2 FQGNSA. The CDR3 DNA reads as TGTGCCAGCAGCCGGACCGGGACAGGGAATCAGCCCCAGCATTTT. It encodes CASSRTGTGNQPQHF.

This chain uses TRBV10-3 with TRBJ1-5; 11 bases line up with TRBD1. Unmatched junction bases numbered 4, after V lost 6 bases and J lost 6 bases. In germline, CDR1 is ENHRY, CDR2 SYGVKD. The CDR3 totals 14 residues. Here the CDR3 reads CAIRGTGGGQPQHF. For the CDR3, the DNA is TGTGCCATCAGAGGGACAGGGGGAGGTCAGCCCCAGCATTTT.

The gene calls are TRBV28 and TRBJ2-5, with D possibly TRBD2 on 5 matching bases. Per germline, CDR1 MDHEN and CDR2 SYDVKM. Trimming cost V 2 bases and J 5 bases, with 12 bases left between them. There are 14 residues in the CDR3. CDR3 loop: CASSLLGSGETQYF. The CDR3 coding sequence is TGTGCCAGCAGTTTACTGGGGAGCGGCGAGACCCAGTACTTC.

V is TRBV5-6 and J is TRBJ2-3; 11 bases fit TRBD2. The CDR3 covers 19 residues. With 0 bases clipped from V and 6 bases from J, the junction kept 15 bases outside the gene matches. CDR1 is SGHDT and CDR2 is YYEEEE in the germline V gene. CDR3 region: CASSLGQLAGVPLQDTQYF. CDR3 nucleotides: TGTGCCAGCAGCTTGGGTCAACTAGCGGGGGTACCTCTTCAGGATACGCAGTATTTT. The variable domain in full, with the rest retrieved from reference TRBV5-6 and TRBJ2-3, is DAGVTQSPTHLIKTRGQQVTLRCSPKSGHDTVSWYQQALGQGPQFIFQYYEEEERQRGNFPDRFSGHQFPNYSSELNVNALLLGDSALYLCASSLGQLAGVPLQDTQYFGPGTRLTVL.

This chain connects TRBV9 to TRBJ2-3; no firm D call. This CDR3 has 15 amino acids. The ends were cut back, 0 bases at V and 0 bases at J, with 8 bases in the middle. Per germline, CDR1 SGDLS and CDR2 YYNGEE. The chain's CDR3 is CASSVDGTSTDTQYF. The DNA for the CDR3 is TGTGCCAGCAGCGTAGACGGTACTAGCACAGATACGCAGTATTTT.

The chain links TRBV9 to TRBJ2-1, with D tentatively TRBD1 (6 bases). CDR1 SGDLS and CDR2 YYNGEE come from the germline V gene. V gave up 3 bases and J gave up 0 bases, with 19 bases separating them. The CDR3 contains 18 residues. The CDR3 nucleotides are TGTGCCAGCAGCGGCCAATTGGGGGCAGGCAGCTCCTACAATGAGCAGTTCTTC. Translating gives CASSGQLGAGSSYNEQFF.

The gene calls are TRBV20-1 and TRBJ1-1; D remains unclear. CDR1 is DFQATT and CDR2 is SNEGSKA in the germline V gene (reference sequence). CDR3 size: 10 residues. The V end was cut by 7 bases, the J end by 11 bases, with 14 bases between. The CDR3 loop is CSGWEQRAFF. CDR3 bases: TGCAGTGGTTGGGAGCAGAGGGCTTTCTTT.

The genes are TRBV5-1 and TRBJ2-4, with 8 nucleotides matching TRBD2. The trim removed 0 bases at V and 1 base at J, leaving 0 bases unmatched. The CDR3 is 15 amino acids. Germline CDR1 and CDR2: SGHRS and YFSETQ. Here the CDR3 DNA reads TGCGCCAGCAGCTTGGGCGGGGGGGCCAAAAACATTCAGTACTTC. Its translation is CASSLGGGAKNIQYF.

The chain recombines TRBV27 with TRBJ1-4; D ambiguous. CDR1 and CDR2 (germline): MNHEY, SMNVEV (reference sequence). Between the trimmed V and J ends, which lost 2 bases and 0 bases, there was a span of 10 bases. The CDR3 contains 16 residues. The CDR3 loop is CASSLNGPATNEKLFF. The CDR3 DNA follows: TGTGCCAGCAGTTTAAATGGGCCCGCAACTAATGAAAAACTGTTTTTT.

DNA for the CDR3: TGTGCCAGCACCGCTGACAGACGTACCGGGGAGCTGTTTTTT. Amino acids: CASTADRRTGELFF. The gene calls are TRBV11-2 and TRBJ2-2, with a weak D call TRBD1 (5 bases). The CDR3 covers 14 residues. Germline V gene data show CDR1 as SGHAT and CDR2 as FQNNGV. V lost 7 bases and J 5 bases, leaving 14 bases between the germline ends.

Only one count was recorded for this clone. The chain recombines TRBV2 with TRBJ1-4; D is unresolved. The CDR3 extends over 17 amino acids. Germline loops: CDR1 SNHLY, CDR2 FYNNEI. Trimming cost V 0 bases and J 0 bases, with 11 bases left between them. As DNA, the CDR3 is TGTGCCAGCAGTGAAGCGCCCCCGGGTGCAACTAATGAAAAACTGTTTTTT. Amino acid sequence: CASSEAPPGATNEKLFF. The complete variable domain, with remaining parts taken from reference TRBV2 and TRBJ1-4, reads EPEVTQTPSHQVTQMGQEVILRCVPISNHLYFYWYRQILGQKVEFLVSFYNNEISEKSEIFDDQFSVERPDGSNFTLKIRSTKLEDSAMYFCASSEAPPGATNEKLFFGSGTQLSVL.

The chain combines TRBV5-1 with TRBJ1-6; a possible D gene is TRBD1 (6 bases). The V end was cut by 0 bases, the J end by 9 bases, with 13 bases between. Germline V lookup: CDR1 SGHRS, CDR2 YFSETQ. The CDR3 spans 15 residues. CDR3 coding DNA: TGCGCCAGCAGCTTGGAAGGACAGAGACCTTCACCCCTCCACTTT. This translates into CASSLEGQRPSPLHF. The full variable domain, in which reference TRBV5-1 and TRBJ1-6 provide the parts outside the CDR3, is KAGVTQTPRYLIKTRGQQVTLSCSPISGHRSVSWYQQTPGQGLQFLFEYFSETQRNKGNFPGRFSGRQFSNSRSEMNVSTLELGDSALYLCASSLEGQRPSPLHFGNGTRLTVT.

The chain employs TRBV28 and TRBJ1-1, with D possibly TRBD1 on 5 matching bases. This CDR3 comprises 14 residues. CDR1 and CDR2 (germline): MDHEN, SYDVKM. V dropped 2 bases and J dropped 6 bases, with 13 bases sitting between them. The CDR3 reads CASSLARVSAEAFF. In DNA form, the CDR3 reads TGTGCCAGCAGTTTAGCCAGGGTATCGGCTGAAGCTTTCTTT.

The CDR3 sequence: CASTNGYGQQETQYF. The CDR3 region has the DNA TGCGCCAGCACCAACGGTTATGGACAGCAAGAGACCCAGTACTTC. The chain employs TRBV10-2 and TRBJ2-5; TRBD1 might be the D (6 bases). V lost 7 bases to trimming and J lost 2 bases, with 17 bases between them. Germline-derived CDR1 and CDR2 are WSHSY and SAAADI. The CDR3 runs 15 residues.

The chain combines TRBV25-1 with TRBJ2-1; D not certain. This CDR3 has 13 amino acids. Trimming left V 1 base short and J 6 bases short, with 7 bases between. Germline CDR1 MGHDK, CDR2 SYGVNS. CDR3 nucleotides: TGTGCCAGCAGTGAATTTCATTTCAATGAGCAGTTCTTC. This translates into CASSEFHFNEQFF.

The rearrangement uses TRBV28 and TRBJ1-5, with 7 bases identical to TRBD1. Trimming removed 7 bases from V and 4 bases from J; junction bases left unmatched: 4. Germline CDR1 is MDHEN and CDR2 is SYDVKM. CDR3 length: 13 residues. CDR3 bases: TGTGCCAGCAAAGGACAGGTAAATCAGCCCCAGCATTTT. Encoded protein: CASKGQVNQPQHF.

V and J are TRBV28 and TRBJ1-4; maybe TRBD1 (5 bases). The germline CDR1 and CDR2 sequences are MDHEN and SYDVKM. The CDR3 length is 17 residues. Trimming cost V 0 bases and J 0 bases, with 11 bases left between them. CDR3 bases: TGTGCCAGCAGTTTATGTGCAGGGTGCGCAACTAATGAAAAACTGTTTTTT. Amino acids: CASSLCAGCATNEKLFF.

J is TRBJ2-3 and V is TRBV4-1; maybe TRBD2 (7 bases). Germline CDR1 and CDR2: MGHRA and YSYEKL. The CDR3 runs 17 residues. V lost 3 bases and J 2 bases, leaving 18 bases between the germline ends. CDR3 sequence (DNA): TGCGCCAGCAGCCATCGCCGTCGGGCGGGGGCCACAGATACGCAGTATTTT. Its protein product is CASSHRRRAGATDTQYF.

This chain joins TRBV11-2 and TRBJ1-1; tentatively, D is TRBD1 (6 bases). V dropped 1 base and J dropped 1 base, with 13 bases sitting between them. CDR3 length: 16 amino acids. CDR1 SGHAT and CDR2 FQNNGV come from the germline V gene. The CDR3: CASSLAMGAGNTEAFF. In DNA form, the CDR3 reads TGTGCCAGCAGCTTAGCAATGGGGGCGGGGAACACTGAAGCTTTCTTT.

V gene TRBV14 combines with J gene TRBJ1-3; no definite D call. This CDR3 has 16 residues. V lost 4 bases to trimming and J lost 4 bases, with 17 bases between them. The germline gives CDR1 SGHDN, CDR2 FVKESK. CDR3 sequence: CASSPIGRIAGNTIYF. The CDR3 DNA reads TGTGCCAGCAGCCCCATCGGGAGGATCGCCGGAAACACCATATATTTT.

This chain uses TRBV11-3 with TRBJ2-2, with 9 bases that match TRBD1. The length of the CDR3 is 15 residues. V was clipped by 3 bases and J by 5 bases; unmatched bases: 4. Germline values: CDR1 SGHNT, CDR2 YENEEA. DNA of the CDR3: TGTGCCAGCAGCTTGGGACAGGGACGGACCGGGGAGCTGTTTTTT. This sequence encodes CASSLGQGRTGELFF.

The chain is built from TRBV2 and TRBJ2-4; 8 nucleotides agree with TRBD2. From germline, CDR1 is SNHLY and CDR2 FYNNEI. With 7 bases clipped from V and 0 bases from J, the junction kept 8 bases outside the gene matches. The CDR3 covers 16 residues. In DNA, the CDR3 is TGTGCCAGCAACCCAACGGGGGGGGTAGCCAAAAACATTCAGTACTTC. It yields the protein CASNPTGGVAKNIQYF.

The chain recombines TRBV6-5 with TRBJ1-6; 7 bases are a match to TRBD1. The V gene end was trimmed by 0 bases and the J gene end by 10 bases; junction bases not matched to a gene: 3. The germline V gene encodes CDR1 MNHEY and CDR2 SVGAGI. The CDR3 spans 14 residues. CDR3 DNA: TGTGCCAGCAGTTACTCGCAGGGGGGCTCACCCCTCCACTTT. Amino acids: CASSYSQGGSPLHF.